This is a list of T cell receptor beta chains from one sample in a study of T cells in Graves' hyperthyroidism and ophthalmopathy. A single record per CDR3 protein comes from TCRdb applying MiXCR to the multiplex PCR reads. The sample lists approximately 210,000 distinct CDR3 sequences, approximately 17% seen once, with under 65% in the top ten. Sequencing was done on a sample of blood. All receptors derive from a man aged 45-65 years with Graves' hyperthyroidism. The CDR3 runs from the conserved cysteine through the conserved F or W. Each record gives: CDR3 DNA, CDR3 protein, J gene, V gene, D gene, clone size. The D gene is left open where the match is weak. Size is stated for part of the rows, as once, few or many counts, or as a class when the clone is expanded.

CDR3nt: TGTGCCAGCACCCGGACTAGGGGTGGAGATACGCAGTATTTT
CDR3aa: CASTRTRGGDTQYF
j_gene: TRBJ2-3
v_gene: TRBV7-8
d_gene: TRBD2
abundance: many

CDR3nt: TGTGCCAGCAGCTTAGCGGTGGGCGTTGACGATCAGCCCCAGCATTTT
CDR3aa: CASSLAVGVDDQPQHF
j_gene: TRBJ1-5
v_gene: TRBV7-8
d_gene: .
abundance: many

CDR3nt: TGTGCCAGCAGCTCTTTTAGGGGGACACCTGATCAGCCCCAGCATTTT
CDR3aa: CASSSFRGTPDQPQHF
j_gene: TRBJ1-5
v_gene: TRBV7-8
d_gene: .
abundance: .

CDR3nt: TGCGCCAGCAGCTTATCCCTCGGACACAGGGAGGCTGGCTACACCTTC
CDR3aa: CASSLSLGHREAGYTF
j_gene: TRBJ1-2
v_gene: TRBV5-1
d_gene: .
abundance: few

CDR3nt: TGTGCCAGCAGTTACGGGACAGGGCTCTACGAGCAGTACTTC
CDR3aa: CASSYGTGLYEQYF
j_gene: TRBJ2-7
v_gene: TRBV6-2/TRBV6-3
d_gene: TRBD1
abundance: many

CDR3nt: TGCGCCAGCAGCCAAGGACTAGCGGGAGACAATGAGCAGTTCTTC
CDR3aa: CASSQGLAGDNEQFF
j_gene: TRBJ2-1
v_gene: TRBV5-1
d_gene: TRBD2
abundance: many

CDR3nt: TGTGCCAGCAGTTACCAGGGGGGGGACACTGAAGCTTTCTTT
CDR3aa: CASSYQGGDTEAFF
j_gene: TRBJ1-1
v_gene: TRBV28
d_gene: TRBD1
abundance: .

CDR3nt: TGCGCCAGCAGCCAAGGATCTAGCGGGAGTGGGGATACGCAGTATTTT
CDR3aa: CASSQGSSGSGDTQYF
j_gene: TRBJ2-3
v_gene: TRBV4-3
d_gene: TRBD2
abundance: .

CDR3nt: TGTGCCAGCAAAAAGGGGGCTTATAATTCACCCCTCCACTTT
CDR3aa: CASKKGAYNSPLHF
j_gene: TRBJ1-6
v_gene: TRBV6-1
d_gene: TRBD1
abundance: few

CDR3nt: TGCGCCAGCAGCTTGAGTCTGAGTATGAACACTGAAGCTTTCTTT
CDR3aa: CASSLSLSMNTEAFF
j_gene: TRBJ1-1
v_gene: TRBV5-1
d_gene: .
abundance: .

CDR3nt: TGTGCCTGGAGTGTAAGATCTTGGAATGAGCAGTTCTTC
CDR3aa: CAWSVRSWNEQFF
j_gene: TRBJ2-1
v_gene: TRBV30
d_gene: .
abundance: many

CDR3nt: TGTGCCAGCAGCCGCGGGAGGGCCTCTACGCAGTATTTT
CDR3aa: CASSRGRASTQYF
j_gene: TRBJ2-3
v_gene: TRBV4-2
d_gene: TRBD2
abundance: .

CDR3nt: TGTGCCATCAGTGATATCAATCAGCCCCAGCATTTT
CDR3aa: CAISDINQPQHF
j_gene: TRBJ1-5
v_gene: TRBV10-3
d_gene: .
abundance: few

CDR3nt: TGTGCGGCACAGGGAGTCTATGGCTACACCTTC
CDR3aa: CAAQGVYGYTF
j_gene: TRBJ1-2
v_gene: TRBV6-1
d_gene: .
abundance: many

CDR3nt: TGTGCCAGCAGACAGGGGAACTACGAGCAGTACTTC
CDR3aa: CASRQGNYEQYF
j_gene: TRBJ2-7
v_gene: TRBV28
d_gene: TRBD1
abundance: .

CDR3nt: TGCAGTGCTAGTAAGGTGGGCGGGAGGTCAGATACGCAGTATTTT
CDR3aa: CSASKVGGRSDTQYF
j_gene: TRBJ2-3
v_gene: TRBV20-1
d_gene: TRBD2
abundance: .

CDR3nt: TGTGCCATCAGTGATGTCACCTACGAGCAGTACTTC
CDR3aa: CAISDVTYEQYF
j_gene: TRBJ2-7
v_gene: TRBV10-3
d_gene: .
abundance: many

CDR3nt: TGCAGTGCTAGCGTTAGCGGGAGTGATACGCAGTATTTT
CDR3aa: CSASVSGSDTQYF
j_gene: TRBJ2-3
v_gene: TRBV20-1
d_gene: TRBD2
abundance: many

CDR3nt: TGCGCCAGCAGCTTGGATACTAGCGGCCCTGCCTACGAGCAGTACTTC
CDR3aa: CASSLDTSGPAYEQYF
j_gene: TRBJ2-7
v_gene: TRBV5-1
d_gene: TRBD2
abundance: .

CDR3nt: TGTGCCAGCAGGGTGGGAATGGGCGAGCCGCAGTATTTT
CDR3aa: CASRVGMGEPQYF
j_gene: TRBJ2-3
v_gene: TRBV2
d_gene: .
abundance: many

CDR3nt: TGTGCCAGCAGTGACTCGAACAGCGGGTTTGAGCAGTTCTTC
CDR3aa: CASSDSNSGFEQFF
j_gene: TRBJ2-1
v_gene: TRBV6-5
d_gene: .
abundance: .

CDR3nt: TGTGCCTGGAGTAAACTCTTCGGGACTAGGACTAGCAATGAGCAGTTCTTC
CDR3aa: CAWSKLFGTRTSNEQFF
j_gene: TRBJ2-1
v_gene: TRBV30
d_gene: TRBD2
abundance: .

CDR3nt: TGTGCCGGCAGCTTAGGAGAAAAACTGTTTTTT
CDR3aa: CAGSLGEKLFF
j_gene: TRBJ1-4
v_gene: TRBV12-3/TRBV12-4
d_gene: .
abundance: .

CDR3nt: TGCAGTGCTCTCCGACACGGGGCACAGGAAGGTGAGCAGTTCTTC
CDR3aa: CSALRHGAQEGEQFF
j_gene: TRBJ2-1
v_gene: TRBV20-1
d_gene: .
abundance: many

CDR3nt: TGTGCCAGCAGTTTGAGGACAGACTATGGCTACACCTTC
CDR3aa: CASSLRTDYGYTF
j_gene: TRBJ1-2
v_gene: TRBV28
d_gene: .
abundance: many